The 21 T cell receptor beta chains presented below share a single source sample, sequenced in a study of T cells in Graves' hyperthyroidism and ophthalmopathy. What was amplified from RNA transcripts were TCR beta CDR3 regions. A first-round RT-PCR of the TCR CDR3 used the HTBI primer set. Each CDR3 protein gets one entry after TCRdb re-called the multiplex PCR reads with MiXCR. This sample has more than 350,000 distinct CDR3 sequences, with roughly 15% found just once. The sample consisted of blood. Receptor source: a woman aged 25-40 years with Graves' ophthalmopathy.

In this sample, this clonotype turned up a few times. The chain joins TRBV11-3 to TRBJ2-4; no clear D. The CDR3 loop spans 15 amino acids. CDR1 is SGHNT and CDR2 is YENEEA in the germline V gene. V shed 5 bases and J shed 4 bases, with 15 bases lying between them. The CDR3 reads CASSPGASNKNIQYF. CDR3 DNA: TGTGCCAGCAGCCCCGGTGCGTCAAATAAAAACATTCAGTACTTC.

Only a few counts were recorded for this clonotype. The CDR3 loop is CASSTRGLAPNTGELFF. CDR3 DNA sequence: TGTGCCAGCAGCACCCGTGGACTAGCGCCGAACACCGGGGAGCTGTTTTTT. The chain carries TRBV3-1 and TRBJ2-2; TRBD2 agrees at 9 bases. Germline V gene sequence: CDR1 LGHDT, CDR2 YNNKEL (reference sequence). CDR3 length: 17 residues. The V and J ends lost 5 bases and 0 bases, in that order; junction bases with no gene match: 7.

This clonotype was seen ten or more times. This chain joins TRBV6-1 and TRBJ2-2; D unclear. The CDR3 runs to 13 residues. The V gene's germline CDR1 is MNHNS and CDR2 SASEGT. Trimming took 6 bases from V and 8 from J, leaving 13 bases between them. CDR3 loop: CASSPGRGGELFF. In nucleotides, the CDR3 is TGTGCCAGCAGCCCCGGAAGAGGTGGGGAGCTGTTTTTT.

This sequence joins TRBV10-3 and TRBJ1-1; 7 bases line up with TRBD1. CDR3 length: 16 residues. Per the germline V gene, CDR1 is ENHRY and CDR2 is SYGVKD. Trimming took 6 bases from V and 6 from J; bases not matched to a gene: 16. The CDR3 here is CAISPGTARAEAEAFF. Written as DNA, the CDR3 is TGTGCCATCAGCCCCGGGACAGCTAGGGCCGAGGCTGAAGCTTTCTTT.

This clonotype was counted ten times or more. The chain carries TRBV30 and TRBJ1-1; no reliable D call. In germline, CDR1 is GTSNPN, CDR2 SVGIG (reference sequence). This CDR3 contains 11 residues. Trimming shortened V by 0 bases and J by 11 bases, and 10 bases separated the two germline ends. CDR3: CAWSVSGNAFF. The DNA of the CDR3 is TGTGCCTGGAGTGTTTCTGGGAACGCTTTCTTT.

Written as DNA, the CDR3 is TGTGCCAGCAGCCAAGGGAGACTAGCGGGGTTGGCAGATACGCAGTATTTT. This translates into CASSQGRLAGLADTQYF. The chain employs TRBV3-1 and TRBJ2-3; TRBD2 matches at 11 bases. The CDR3 totals 17 residues. After removal of 1 base from V and 4 bases from J, the junction contained 7 bases not matched to a gene. Germline CDR1 reads LGHDT; CDR2 reads YNNKEL (reference sequence).

This clonotype showed up many times. DNA of the CDR3: TGTGCCAGCAGTTCCGTGGTGATGGAGCAGTACTTC. It yields the protein CASSSVVMEQYF. The chain has TRBV12-3 or TRBV12-4 and TRBJ2-7; D gene ambiguous. CDR3 size: 12 residues. V gave up 4 bases and J gave up 7 bases, with 11 bases separating them.

The sample holds many counts of this clonotype. Written as DNA, the CDR3 is TGCGCCAGCAGCCAATTCATCCTCGGGACAGGGGAAGATACTGAGCAGTTCTTC. It is translated as CASSQFILGTGEDTEQFF. The rearrangement uses TRBV4-1 and TRBJ2-1; 10 bases align to TRBD1. Per germline, CDR1 MGHRA and CDR2 YSYEKL. The CDR3 is made up of 18 amino acids. J gave up 9 bases and V 2 bases, and 16 bases lay outside the gene matches.

This clonotype was seen at least ten times. The chain joins TRBV11-2 to TRBJ2-2; D is possibly TRBD2 (6 bases). Looked up from germline, CDR1 is SGHAT and CDR2 is FQNNGV. Trimming removed 1 base at V and 2 bases at J, with 8 bases between. The length of the CDR3 is 15 residues. The CDR3 nucleotides are TGTGCCAGCAGCTTAGCGGGGGTCAACACCGGGGAGCTGTTTTTT. It codes for CASSLAGVNTGELFF.

This clonotype appeared many times. The chain links TRBV24-1 to TRBJ2-5, with TRBD2 matching 11 bases. The CDR3 spans 16 residues. With V trimmed by 0 bases and J by 5 bases, 4 bases remained unmatched. In germline, CDR1 is KGHDR, CDR2 SFDVKD. The CDR3 here is CATSDLPTSGDETQYF. For the CDR3, the DNA is TGTGCCACCAGTGATTTGCCGACTAGCGGGGATGAGACCCAGTACTTC.

This clonotype was counted many times. The chain uses TRBV10-2 and TRBJ2-2; the D is unclear. The CDR3 contains 13 residues. Looked up from germline, CDR1 is WSHSY and CDR2 is SAAADI. Between the trimmed V and J ends, which lost 5 bases and 1 base, there was a span of 5 bases. CDR3 DNA sequence: TGCGCCAGCAGTTCCAGGAACACCGGGGAGCTGTTTTTT. As protein: CASSSRNTGELFF.

This clonotype was detected ten times or more. This sequence joins TRBV30 and TRBJ1-2; the D is unclear. Germline loops: CDR1 GTSNPN, CDR2 SVGIG (reference sequence). V lost 0 bases and J lost 9, with 8 bases in between. The CDR3 spans 11 residues. CDR3 sequence (DNA): TGTGCCTGGAGTGTGGGGAGCAGCTACACCTTC. It encodes CAWSVGSSYTF.

This clonotype was seen ten or more times. V is TRBV28 and J is TRBJ2-7; D gene ambiguous. The CDR3 has 13 residues. CDR1 and CDR2 from the germline V gene are MDHEN and SYDVKM. V gave up 1 base and J gave up 7 bases, with 11 bases separating them. CDR3: CASSLFLKREQYF. For the CDR3, the DNA is TGTGCCAGCAGTTTATTTCTAAAAAGGGAGCAGTACTTC.

This clonotype was counted between two and nine times. V and J are TRBV9 and TRBJ2-3, with 10 bases aligning to TRBD1. CDR1 is SGDLS and CDR2 is YYNGEE in the germline V gene. Trimming took 4 bases from V and 7 from J; bases not matched to a gene: 12. This CDR3 comprises 16 residues. The CDR3 region has the DNA TGTGCCAGCAGCTTAACCCGGGACAGGGGTCCGTATACGCAGTATTTT. Its protein is CASSLTRDRGPYTQYF.

This clonotype was recorded many times. The gene calls are TRBV13 and TRBJ1-6; a weak D match, TRBD1 (5 bases). V lost 5 bases, J lost 9 bases, and 14 bases lay in between. The CDR3 length is 14 residues. The germline gives CDR1 PRHDT, CDR2 FYEKMQ (reference sequence). This chain's CDR3 is CASSTTGAGSPLHF. The CDR3, as DNA: TGTGCCAGCAGCACTACAGGTGCGGGTTCACCCCTCCACTTT.

The chain links TRBV20-1 to TRBJ1-5; tentatively, D is TRBD1 (6 bases). Germline loops: CDR1 DFQATT, CDR2 SNEGSKA (reference sequence). The CDR3 has 13 residues. Trimming pared 6 bases from V and 8 bases from J, leaving 17 bases between. The CDR3 nucleotides are TGCAGTGCCGGCAGGGGTGCTCTTGAGCCCCAGCATTTT. Translated, it gives CSAGRGALEPQHF.

This clonotype was counted ten times or more. The gene calls are TRBV7-2 and TRBJ2-5, with 12 bases aligning to TRBD2. V lost 0 bases to trimming and J lost 1 base; unmatched junction nucleotides: 3. The CDR3 consists of 17 residues. CDR1 is SGHTA and CDR2 is FQGNSA in the germline V gene. The CDR3 region is CASSLAGLAGLQETQYF. The CDR3 DNA follows: TGTGCCAGCAGCTTAGCGGGACTAGCGGGCCTCCAAGAGACCCAGTACTTC.

Ten or more counts support this clonotype. The chain links TRBV19 to TRBJ2-7, with 7 nucleotides matching TRBD1. CDR1 is LNHDA, CDR2 SQIVND, per germline (reference sequence). Trimming removed 3 bases from V and 3 bases from J; junction bases left unmatched: 5. This CDR3 contains 14 residues. The DNA of the CDR3 is TGTGCCAGTAGTATCCGGGACAGCTTCTACGAGCAGTACTTC. Amino acids: CASSIRDSFYEQYF.

The J gene is TRBJ1-1, the V gene TRBV20-1; the match to TRBD1 covers 7 bases. This CDR3 is 14 amino acids long. Germline V CDR1 and CDR2: DFQATT, SNEGSKA (reference sequence). J lost 1 base, V lost 6 bases, and 8 bases had no gene match. The CDR3 DNA reads as TGCAGTGCCAGGGGGGGACCGGAGAACACTGAAGCTTTCTTT. This codes for CSARGGPENTEAFF.

This clonotype was seen a single time. The CDR3: CASSLDYPLINTGELFF. The CDR3 nucleotides read TGTGCCAGCAGCTTAGACTACCCCCTAATTAACACCGGGGAGCTGTTTTTT. The rearrangement uses TRBV11-2 and TRBJ2-2; D is ambiguous. The CDR3 runs to 17 residues. Germline-derived CDR1 and CDR2 are SGHAT and FQNNGV. V was cut by 0 bases and J by 2 bases, with 13 bases left in between.

In this sample, this clonotype turned up many times. The chain combines TRBV12-5 with TRBJ1-1, with no clear D. V was cut by 5 bases and J by 2 bases, with 9 bases left in between. This CDR3 is built from 13 residues. Germline lookup yields CDR1 LGHNT and CDR2 FRNRAP. CDR3 DNA sequence: TGTGCTAGTGGTACCAAGGGCAACACTGAAGCTTTCTTT. Protein: CASGTKGNTEAFF. Combining the CDR3 with reference TRBV12-5 and TRBJ1-1 gives the whole variable domain DARVTQTPRHKVTEMGQEVTMRCQPILGHNTVFWYRQTMMQGLELLAYFRNRAPLDDSGMPKDRFSAEMPDATLATLKIQPSEPRDSAVYFCASGTKGNTEAFFGQGTRLTVV.